These 9 T cell receptor beta chains came from one sample sequenced in a study of T cells after yellow fever vaccination. TCRdb called the 5' RACE reads again in MiXCR, with one record for every CDR3 protein. This table holds 95,000 to 150,000 distinct CDR3 sequences, about 8.4% found once. The sample was CD8+ T cells sorted from PBMCs, taken on the day of the yellow fever booster vaccination. Every receptor here comes from a man younger than 35 who received the YFV17D yellow fever vaccine.

This sequence joins TRBV29-1 and TRBJ2-3, with D perhaps TRBD2 (7 bases). Germline-derived CDR1 and CDR2 are SQVTM and ANQGSEA. The germline V and J ends were trimmed by 6 bases and 6 bases, with 28 bases remaining between them. This CDR3 contains 17 residues. For the CDR3, the DNA is TGCAGCGTCCCTCCGGGGGGCGGGCACCGTGGCAGTGATACGCAGTATTTT. As protein: CSVPPGGGHRGSDTQYF.

This clonotype has more than one count but fewer than ten. The chain joins TRBV27 to TRBJ2-1, with D perhaps matching TRBD1 (6 bases). The CDR3 sequence is 14 residues long. Looked up from germline, CDR1 is MNHEY and CDR2 is SMNVEV (reference sequence). V lost 2 bases, J lost 8 bases, and 13 bases lay in between. The CDR3 region is CASSLQGNIYEQFF. Written as DNA, the CDR3 is TGTGCCAGCAGTTTACAGGGGAATATATATGAGCAGTTCTTC.

This chain uses TRBV4-1 with TRBJ1-6; the D is unclear. Germline V CDR1 and CDR2: MGHRA, YSYEKL. This CDR3 comprises 15 residues. The V gene lost 1 base and the J gene lost 7 bases, with 11 bases spanning the gap. CDR3 sequence: CASSQVGWNNSPLHF. The CDR3 DNA follows: TGCGCCAGCAGCCAAGTTGGGTGGAACAATTCACCCCTCCACTTT.

This clonotype was counted a few times. The V gene is TRBV6-5, the J gene TRBJ1-1, with D perhaps matching TRBD1 (6 bases). V lost 2 bases and J lost 4, with 11 bases in between. The length of the CDR3 is 14 residues. From germline, CDR1 is MNHEY and CDR2 SVGAGI. CDR3 residues: CASSYGTRGTEAFF. Written as DNA, the CDR3 is TGTGCCAGCAGTTACGGGACAAGGGGCACTGAAGCTTTCTTT.

This clonotype was observed many times. V gene TRBV4-2 combines with J gene TRBJ2-1; TRBD2 matches 8 bases. After removal of 0 bases from V and 1 base from J, the junction contained 8 bases not matched to a gene. This CDR3 is built from 18 residues. From germline, CDR1 is LGHNA and CDR2 YNFKEQ. In DNA, the CDR3 is TGTGCCAGCAGCCAAGAATTGGACGGGGGGGGATCCTACAATGAGCAGTTCTTC. Protein sequence: CASSQELDGGGSYNEQFF.

Only a few counts were recorded for this clonotype. This chain links TRBV11-1 with TRBJ2-3, with D possibly matching TRBD2 (6 bases). Germline CDR1 is SGHAT and CDR2 is FQDESV (reference sequence). This CDR3 is 15 amino acids long. The ends were cut back, 5 bases at V and 0 bases at J, with 12 bases in the middle. CDR3 amino acids: CASSPGLYSTDTQYF. The DNA of the CDR3 is TGTGCCAGCAGCCCGGGACTCTATAGCACAGATACGCAGTATTTT.

This clonotype was seen only a few times. The chain is built from TRBV12-3 or TRBV12-4 and TRBJ2-3; D may match TRBD1 or TRBD2 (5 bases each). The V end lost 3 bases, the J end lost 4 bases, and 11 bases lay between the germline ends. This CDR3 is built from 14 residues. DNA for the CDR3: TGTGCCAGCAGTTTGGAGGTAGGGGCAGATACGCAGTATTTT. Its translation: CASSLEVGADTQYF.

This clonotype was detected a few times. The chain links TRBV6-2 or TRBV6-3 to TRBJ1-5; 7 bases are a match to TRBD1. The length of the CDR3 is 16 residues. Germline-derived CDR1 and CDR2 are MNHEY and SVGEGT. V was clipped by 6 bases and J by 0 bases; unmatched bases: 8. CDR3 in DNA: TGTGCCAGCAGGAGACGGGACAGACTTAGCAATCAGCCCCAGCATTTT. Translation gives CASRRRDRLSNQPQHF.

The rearrangement joins TRBV12-3 or TRBV12-4 to TRBJ1-2; D may be TRBD1 (5 bases). The length of the CDR3 is 13 residues. V gave up 8 bases and J gave up 8 bases, with 18 bases separating them. The CDR3 loop reads CASGGRNAWGYTF. The CDR3 bases are TGTGCCAGCGGGGGGAGAAACGCGTGGGGCTACACCTTC.